Here is one TCR beta chain with its context. What it binds is unknown. Expressed TCRB transcripts were sequenced, since all the RNA that had been isolated was reverse transcribed. The protocol was immunoSEQ multiplex PCR, while the TCRdb copy is restricted to in-frame clones and leaves out a portion. The table includes 37,000 or so clones, 49% detected once. This sample is part of a study of beta chain features in type 1 diabetes. Study-level points and caveats: More deletions and fewer insertions at VDJ junctions were found in patients with type 1 diabetes. In cDNA sequencing, cells with high TCR expression could be over-represented.

The germline V gene has CDR1 PRHDT and CDR2 FYEKMQ (reference sequence). V dropped 4 bases and J dropped 2; count of bases not matched to a gene: 16. This CDR3 is 18 amino acids long. This TCR was sampled from a woman between 18 and 29 years old in good health. The sequencing sample was made of central memory CD4+ T cells from blood. The genes are TRBV13 and TRBJ2-7; 8 nucleotides align to TRBD1. CDR3 nucleotide sequence: TGTGCCAGCAGCTCCACCAAGAGGACAGGGAGGAATGCCTACGAGCAGTACTTC. It codes for CASSSTKRTGRNAYEQYF.